This is a list of T cell receptor beta chains from one sample in a study of T cells in Graves' hyperthyroidism and ophthalmopathy. TCRdb re-called the multiplex PCR reads through MiXCR, storing one row per CDR3 protein. Of hundreds of thousands of distinct CDR3 sequences detected, 46% appear once; the ten largest clones hold just over 8%. Sequenced input: peripheral blood or thyroid tissue (not recorded which). Receptors originate from a woman in her late teens or twenties with Graves' hyperthyroidism. Each CDR3 is given with its conserved first and last residue. The order of the fields is V gene, clone size, J gene, D gene, CDR3 protein, CDR3 DNA. A D gene is named only where the DNA matches it firmly. Only part of the rows carry a size: once, few, many, or a class if the clone is expanded.

>TRBV6-5|NA|TRBJ2-2|NA
CASSYSRTGELFF
TGTGCCAGCAGTTACTCCCGGACCGGGGAGCTGTTTTTT
>TRBV19|few|TRBJ2-5|TRBD2
CASRRTSGIQETQYF
TGTGCCAGTAGAAGGACTAGCGGGATACAAGAGACCCAGTACTTC
>TRBV10-3|NA|TRBJ2-6|TRBD1
CAISYSGTGRPLTF
TGTGCCATCAGTTACTCCGGGACAGGGAGGCCCCTGACTTTC
>TRBV2|NA|TRBJ1-1|NA
CASSEGLGHLSNEAFF
TGTGCCAGCAGTGAAGGGTTGGGACATTTGAGTAATGAAGCTTTCTTT
>TRBV7-9|NA|TRBJ1-5|NA
CASSRGTTVNQPQHF
TGTGCCAGCAGCCGCGGGACAACCGTTAATCAGCCCCAGCATTTT
>TRBV24-1|many|TRBJ2-7|NA
CATSDLCRGLYEQYF
TGTGCCACCAGTGATTTGTGCAGGGGCTTATACGAGCAGTACTTC
>TRBV19|few|TRBJ1-2|NA
CASRPIPDGDYGYTF
TGCGCCAGCCGTCCGATCCCCGACGGTGACTATGGCTACACCTTC
>TRBV7-7|many|TRBJ2-5|TRBD2
CASSLEAGGLEETQYF
TGTGCCAGCAGCTTAGAGGCGGGAGGGCTGGAAGAGACCCAGTACTTC
>TRBV20-1|few|TRBJ2-5|NA
CSAAHLGRKETQYF
TGCAGTGCCGCCCACCTGGGACGTAAAGAGACCCAGTACTTC
>TRBV6-4|NA|TRBJ1-2|NA
CASSDTTGAGGYTF
TGTGCCAGCAGTGACACAACGGGGGCGGGTGGCTACACCTTC
>TRBV19|NA|TRBJ2-7|NA
CASSTPRGGHEQYF
TGTGCCAGTAGTACTCCCCGTGGGGGCCACGAGCAGTACTTC
>TRBV29-1|NA|TRBJ1-2|NA
CSAGYGHSNYGYTF
TGCAGCGCCGGATACGGACATTCTAACTATGGCTACACCTTC
>TRBV12-3/TRBV12-4|few|TRBJ1-5|NA
CASSSRELGQPQHF
TGTGCCAGCTCTTCCCGGGAGTTGGGTCAGCCCCAGCATTTT
>TRBV20-1|once|TRBJ1-1|NA
CSARDEAGGPNTEAFF
TGCAGTGCTAGAGATGAGGCGGGGGGACCGAACACTGAAGCTTTCTTT
>TRBV5-1|NA|TRBJ2-2|NA
CASSPRVTANTGELFF
TGCGCCAGCAGCCCACGGGTGACAGCGAACACCGGGGAGCTGTTTTTT
>TRBV14|many|TRBJ1-2|TRBD1
CASSQTGAYGYTF
TGTGCCAGCAGCCAAACAGGGGCTTATGGCTACACCTTC
>TRBV5-1|NA|TRBJ2-3|NA
CASSLLGRPDTQYF
TGCGCCAGCAGCTTGCTCGGGAGACCAGATACGCAGTATTTT
>TRBV7-2|many|TRBJ1-2|NA
CASSLDPRGNYGYTF
TGTGCCAGCAGCTTAGACCCCCGCGGGAACTATGGCTACACCTTC
>TRBV20-1|NA|TRBJ2-5|TRBD1
CSARVPGLPGGAETQYF
TGCAGTGCTAGAGTCCCTGGGCTCCCAGGGGGAGCGGAGACCCAGTACTTC
>TRBV20-1|NA|TRBJ2-7|NA
CSATTSSSYEQYF
TGCAGTGCCACAACTAGCAGCTCCTACGAGCAGTACTTC
>TRBV7-2|NA|TRBJ1-2|TRBD1
CASSLHRDSNYGYTF
TGTGCCAGCAGCTTACATCGGGACAGCAACTATGGCTACACCTTC
>TRBV25-1|NA|TRBJ2-7|TRBD2
CASSEGASGTRNYEQYF
TGTGCCAGCAGTGAAGGGGCTAGCGGGACTAGGAACTACGAGCAGTACTTC
>TRBV7-2|NA|TRBJ2-7|NA
CASSQVGWDKGNYEQYF
TGCGCCAGCAGCCAAGTTGGCTGGGACAAGGGGAACTACGAGCAGTACTTC
>TRBV29-1|NA|TRBJ2-3|TRBD2
CSVSGLAGPDTQYF
TGCAGCGTGAGTGGGCTAGCGGGACCAGATACGCAGTATTTT
>TRBV5-1|NA|TRBJ2-7|NA
CASSPGEAGEQYF
TGCGCCAGCAGCCCGGGCGAGGCGGGGGAGCAGTACTTC
>TRBV2|NA|TRBJ1-4|NA
CASSRRSYNEKLFF
TGTGCCAGCAGTAGACGGTCCTACAATGAAAAACTGTTTTTT
>TRBV19|few|TRBJ1-2|NA
CASSLDRSARLGYTF
TGTGCCAGTAGTCTTGACCGATCAGCGAGACTGGGCTACACCTTC
>TRBV2|NA|TRBJ1-2|NA
CASSYYRDYYGYTF
TGTGCCAGCAGTTACTACCGGGACTACTATGGCTACACCTTC
>TRBV24-1|few|TRBJ2-7|TRBD1
CASSPRQGAEGFRYEQYF
TGTGCCAGCAGTCCTCGACAGGGGGCGGAGGGTTTCCGCTACGAGCAGTACTTC
>TRBV7-9|few|TRBJ1-2|TRBD1
CASSYALRGDRDGYTF
TGTGCCAGCAGCTACGCCCTCCGCGGGGACAGGGATGGCTACACCTTC
>TRBV5-4|NA|TRBJ1-6|NA
CASSPFHF
TGTGCCAGCAGCCCCTTCCACTTT
>TRBV11-3|NA|TRBJ2-5|NA
CASSLDRGSVGTQYF
TGTGCCAGCAGCTTAGATAGGGGTTCCGTGGGGACCCAGTACTTC
>TRBV2|many|TRBJ2-7|NA
CASSEEIGHEQYF
TGTGCCAGCAGTGAAGAGATAGGACACGAGCAGTACTTC
>TRBV9|few|TRBJ2-5|NA
CASSTPGREETQYF
TGTGCCAGCAGCACCCCCGGTAGGGAAGAGACCCAGTACTTC
>TRBV10-3|NA|TRBJ1-4|TRBD1
CATRQGSEKLFF
TGTGCCACCAGACAGGGTAGTGAAAAACTGTTTTTT
>TRBV19|NA|TRBJ2-7|NA
CASSIAGTYEQYF
TGTGCCAGTAGTATTGCGGGGACCTACGAGCAGTACTTC
>TRBV20-1|NA|TRBJ1-2|TRBD1
CSALDRGVRGYTF
TGCAGTGCCCTCGACAGGGGTGTAAGAGGCTACACCTTC
>TRBV29-1|many|TRBJ1-1|NA
CSAQPDGGDTEAFF
TGCAGCGCCCAACCGGACGGTGGGGACACTGAAGCTTTCTTT
>TRBV7-9|few|TRBJ1-1|NA
CASSSPIPGQAFF
TGTGCCAGCAGCTCCCCAATCCCTGGGCAAGCTTTCTTT
>TRBV7-9|NA|TRBJ2-5|NA
CASSSLQGGGQTQYF
TGTGCCAGCAGCTCCCTACAGGGTGGGGGGCAGACCCAGTACTTC
>TRBV5-1|NA|TRBJ2-7|TRBD1
CASRDRDLTYEQYF
TGCGCCAGCAGGGACAGGGATTTGACCTACGAGCAGTACTTC
>TRBV10-3|many|TRBJ1-5|NA
CAISEEHHSNQPQHF
TGTGCCATCAGTGAGGAGCACCATAGCAATCAGCCCCAGCATTTT
>TRBV20-1|few|TRBJ2-7|NA
CSASRRNSYEQYF
TGCAGTGCTAGTAGGCGGAATTCCTACGAGCAGTACTTC
>TRBV10-3|many|TRBJ2-6|NA
CAIRHPGGTDLSGANVLTF
TGTGCCATCAGACATCCCGGAGGGACAGACTTATCTGGGGCCAACGTCCTGACTTTC
>TRBV7-2|NA|TRBJ2-3|NA
CASIQAGDTQYF
TGTGCCTCCATTCAGGCAGGAGATACGCAGTATTTT
>TRBV7-3|NA|TRBJ2-7|NA
CASSQDSKAAYEQYF
TGCGCCAGCAGCCAAGATAGCAAAGCGGCCTACGAGCAGTACTTC
>TRBV14|many|TRBJ2-7|NA
CASSQDQRSEQYF
TGTGCCAGCAGCCAAGATCAACGGAGTGAGCAGTACTTC
>TRBV7-9|many|TRBJ1-4|TRBD1
CASSLVQRTGDEKLFF
TGTGCCAGCAGCTTAGTGCAGAGGACAGGGGACGAAAAACTGTTTTTT
>TRBV7-2|NA|TRBJ2-7|NA
CASSLVRGAMHEQYF
TGTGCCAGCAGCTTAGTTCGGGGCGCAATGCACGAGCAGTACTTC
>TRBV6-5|few|TRBJ2-7|NA
CASSYPGVYEQYF
TGTGCCAGCAGTTACCCCGGGGTCTACGAGCAGTACTTC
>TRBV19|few|TRBJ1-5|NA
CASSMARHRDSNQPQHF
TGTGCCAGTAGTATGGCCCGACACAGGGATAGCAATCAGCCCCAGCATTTT
>TRBV2|once|TRBJ1-6|NA
CASSDGTLYNSPLHF
TGTGCCAGCAGTGACGGGACGCTTTATAATTCACCCCTCCACTTT
>TRBV2|NA|TRBJ2-7|NA
CASTNRVNEEYF
TGTGCCAGCACCAACAGGGTTAACGAGGAGTACTTC
>TRBV7-9|NA|TRBJ1-1|NA
CASSPQIFSEAFF
TGTGCCAGCAGCCCGCAAATATTCTCTGAAGCTTTCTTT
>TRBV7-2|many|TRBJ1-2|NA
CASSFDRGYTF
TGTGCCAGCAGCTTTGACAGGGGCTACACCTTC
>TRBV15|many|TRBJ2-2|NA
CATSREGSGELFF
TGTGCCACCAGCAGAGAAGGTTCGGGGGAGCTGTTTTTT
>TRBV9|NA|TRBJ1-6|NA
CASSDPGGDYNSPLHF
TGTGCCAGCAGCGATCCCGGGGGAGACTATAATTCACCCCTCCACTTT
>TRBV7-9|NA|TRBJ1-1|TRBD1
CASSQEWRDRNTEAFF
TGTGCCAGCAGCCAAGAGTGGCGGGACAGAAACACTGAAGCTTTCTTT
>TRBV7-9|many|TRBJ1-1|NA
CASSLVFLMNTEAFF
TGTGCCAGCAGCTTAGTTTTCCTCATGAACACTGAAGCTTTCTTT